This T cell receptor (beta chain) was identified during a study of OX40 agonist ivuxolimab in advanced cancers. Germline values: CDR1 MDHEN, CDR2 SYDVKM. This CDR3 is 16 amino acids long. V was trimmed by 5 bases and J by 2 bases, leaving 15 bases between them. TCRdb's copy holds only in-frame clones and misses some; the assay was immunoSEQ multiplex PCR. The table lists under 65,000 clones, 80% to 90% of them singletons. This chain connects TRBV28 to TRBJ1-4; possibly TRBD1 for D (6 bases). The sequences come from CD4+ or CD8+ T cells sorted from blood, collected in a trial of the OX40 agonist ivuxolimab. The sequence was collected from an adult with an advanced solid tumor such as melanoma, head and neck, liver or kidney cancer. Written as DNA, the CDR3 is TGTGCCAGCAGTGAGGGGGGTCTCTCGACTAATGAAAAACTGTTTTTT. Translating gives CASSEGGLSTNEKLFF.